The T cell receptor (beta chain) under discussion was sequenced for a study of T cell repertoires in chronic hepatitis B (dated by TCRdb to 2018 to 2020). Comments on this clone: Per-nucleotide qualities are absent, and no much larger clonotype sits a single base away.

Measured from the cysteine to the phenylalanine, the CDR3 is 18 residues long. The entry retains the CDR3 DNA only, 54 bases that are in frame from base 1. The germline V gene (reference sequence) provides CDR1 LNHNV and CDR2 YYDKDF. Relative to germline, V is missing 0 bases and J is missing 2 bases, with 11 bases of the junction outside any gene match. Receptor libraries were prepared by the immunoSEQ multiplex PCR assay. TCRdb took over this immuneACCESS table, retaining in-frame rearrangements with V and J assigned. Such tables are incomplete; in checked studies, under half of the missing clones stem from an unresolved V gene, and the remainder is unexplained. The sample table records some 99 clones.

Recombination joined TRBV15 with TRBJ2-3, and TRBD2 aligns with 7 junction nucleotides. This clonotype was sampled from a human donor with chronic hepatitis B virus infection. Sequenced material: HBV polymerase (pol282) epitope-specific CD8+ T cells from PBMCs. The CDR3: CATSRDVASGTITDTQYF. At the DNA level, the sequence is TGTGCCACCAGCAGAGATGTGGCTAGCGGAACTATCACAGATACGCAGTATTTT.